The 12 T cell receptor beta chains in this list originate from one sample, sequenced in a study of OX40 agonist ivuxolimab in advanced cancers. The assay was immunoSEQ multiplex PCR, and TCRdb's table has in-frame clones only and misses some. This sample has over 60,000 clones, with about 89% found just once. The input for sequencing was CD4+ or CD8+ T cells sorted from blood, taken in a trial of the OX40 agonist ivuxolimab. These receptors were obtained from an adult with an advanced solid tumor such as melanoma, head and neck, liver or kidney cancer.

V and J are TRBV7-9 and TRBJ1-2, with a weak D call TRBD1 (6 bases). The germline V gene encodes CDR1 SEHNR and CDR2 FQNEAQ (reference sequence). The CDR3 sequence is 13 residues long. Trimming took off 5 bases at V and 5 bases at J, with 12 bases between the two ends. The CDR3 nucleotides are TGTGCCAGCAGCCACGGACAGTTTTATGGCTACACCTTC. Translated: CASSHGQFYGYTF.

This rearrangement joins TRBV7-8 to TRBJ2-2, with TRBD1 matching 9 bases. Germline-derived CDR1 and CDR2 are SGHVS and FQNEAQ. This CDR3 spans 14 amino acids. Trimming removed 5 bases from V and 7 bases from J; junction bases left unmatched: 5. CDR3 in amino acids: CASSAGQGFGELFF. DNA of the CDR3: TGTGCCAGCAGCGCGGGACAGGGATTCGGGGAGCTGTTTTTT.

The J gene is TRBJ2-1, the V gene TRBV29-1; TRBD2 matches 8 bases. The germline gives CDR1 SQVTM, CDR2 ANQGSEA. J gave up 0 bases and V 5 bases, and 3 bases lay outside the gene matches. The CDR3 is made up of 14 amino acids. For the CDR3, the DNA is TGCAGCGTTCCTGGGACTAGCTCCTACAATGAGCAGTTCTTC. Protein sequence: CSVPGTSSYNEQFF.

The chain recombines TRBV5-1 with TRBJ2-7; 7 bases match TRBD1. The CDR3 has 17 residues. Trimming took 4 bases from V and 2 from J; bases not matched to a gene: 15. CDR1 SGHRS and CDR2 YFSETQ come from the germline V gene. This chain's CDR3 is CASSPLGVRGSTYEQYF. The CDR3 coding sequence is TGCGCCAGCAGCCCGCTTGGGGTCAGGGGGTCTACCTACGAGCAGTACTTC.

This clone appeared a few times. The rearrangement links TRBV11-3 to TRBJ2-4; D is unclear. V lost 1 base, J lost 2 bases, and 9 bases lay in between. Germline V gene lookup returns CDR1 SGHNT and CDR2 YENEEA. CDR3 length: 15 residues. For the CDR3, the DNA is TGTGCCAGCAGCTTAGGATCTACCCCCAAAAACATTCAGTACTTC. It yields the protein CASSLGSTPKNIQYF.

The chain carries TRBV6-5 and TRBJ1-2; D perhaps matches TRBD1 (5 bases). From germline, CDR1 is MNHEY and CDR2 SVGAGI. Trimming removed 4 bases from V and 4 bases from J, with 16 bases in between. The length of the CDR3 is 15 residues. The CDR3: CASSWDSWGTYGYTF. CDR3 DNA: TGTGCCAGCAGTTGGGATTCATGGGGGACCTATGGCTACACCTTC.

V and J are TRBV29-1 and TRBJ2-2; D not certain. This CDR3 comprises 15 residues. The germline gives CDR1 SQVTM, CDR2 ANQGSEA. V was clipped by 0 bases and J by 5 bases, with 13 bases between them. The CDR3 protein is CSVEDRKQRTGELFF. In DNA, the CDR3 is TGCAGCGTTGAAGATAGAAAACAGCGAACCGGGGAGCTGTTTTTT.

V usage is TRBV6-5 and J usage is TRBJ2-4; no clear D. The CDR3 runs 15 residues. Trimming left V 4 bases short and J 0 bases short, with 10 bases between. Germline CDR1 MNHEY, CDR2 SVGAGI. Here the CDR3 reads CASSFTALAKNIQYF. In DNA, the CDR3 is TGTGCCAGCAGTTTTACGGCTCTAGCCAAAAACATTCAGTACTTC.

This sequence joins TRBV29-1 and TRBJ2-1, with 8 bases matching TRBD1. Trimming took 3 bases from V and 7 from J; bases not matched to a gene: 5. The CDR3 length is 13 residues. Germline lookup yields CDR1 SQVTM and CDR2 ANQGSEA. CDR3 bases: TGCAGCGTTGATCGCCAGGGGGCTAATGAGCAGTTCTTC. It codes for CSVDRQGANEQFF.

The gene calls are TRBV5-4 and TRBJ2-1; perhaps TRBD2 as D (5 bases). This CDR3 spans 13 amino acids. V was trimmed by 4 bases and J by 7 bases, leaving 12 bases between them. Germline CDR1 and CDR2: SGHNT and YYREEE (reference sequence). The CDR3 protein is CASSIRGSNEQFF. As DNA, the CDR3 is TGTGCCAGCAGCATCCGGGGTAGTAATGAGCAGTTCTTC.

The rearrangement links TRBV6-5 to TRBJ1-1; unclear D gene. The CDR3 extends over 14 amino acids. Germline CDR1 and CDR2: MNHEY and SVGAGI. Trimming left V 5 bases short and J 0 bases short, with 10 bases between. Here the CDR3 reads CASSREGLNTEAFF. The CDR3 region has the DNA TGTGCCAGCAGTCGCGAGGGCCTGAACACTGAAGCTTTCTTT.

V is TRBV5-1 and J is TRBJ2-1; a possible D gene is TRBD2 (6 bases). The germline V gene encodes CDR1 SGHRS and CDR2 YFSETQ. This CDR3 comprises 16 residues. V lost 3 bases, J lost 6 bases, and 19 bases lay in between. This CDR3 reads CASSSGLRGQGNEQFF. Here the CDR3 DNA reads TGCGCCAGCAGCTCAGGGTTGCGGGGTCAGGGCAATGAGCAGTTCTTC.